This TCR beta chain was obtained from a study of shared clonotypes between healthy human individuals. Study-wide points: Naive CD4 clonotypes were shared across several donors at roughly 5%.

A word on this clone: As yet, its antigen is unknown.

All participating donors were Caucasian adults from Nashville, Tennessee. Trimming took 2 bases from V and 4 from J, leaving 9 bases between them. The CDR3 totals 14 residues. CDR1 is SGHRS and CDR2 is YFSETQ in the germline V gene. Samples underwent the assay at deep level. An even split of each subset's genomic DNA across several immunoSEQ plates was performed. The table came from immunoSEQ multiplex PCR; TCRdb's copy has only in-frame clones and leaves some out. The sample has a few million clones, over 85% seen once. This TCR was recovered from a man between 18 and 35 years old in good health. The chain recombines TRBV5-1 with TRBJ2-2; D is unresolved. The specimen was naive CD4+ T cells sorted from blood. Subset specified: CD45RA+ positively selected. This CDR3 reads CASSFVPSTGELFF. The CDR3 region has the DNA TGCGCCAGCAGCTTCGTGCCGAGCACCGGGGAGCTGTTTTTT.